The sequence of this T cell receptor beta chain was determined in a study of tumor and adjacent non-tumor tissue in lung cancer. Across the study: Patients were aged roughly 31 to 76, nine to eleven men and about five women, stage I to III. Study-wide results and caveats: In normal lung, the top 100 clones were significantly more dominant than in tumor. Tumor tissue had significantly higher TCR diversity than normal lung. Patients with more diverse tumor TCRs had worse survival.

A modified ARM-PCR protocol with three rounds of nested PCR amplified TCRbeta. MiXCR was run by TCRdb on the multiplex PCR reads, yielding one entry per CDR3 protein. Of roughly 150,000 distinct CDR3 sequences listed, approximately 66% are singletons. CDR1 is SGHAT, CDR2 FQDESV, per germline (reference sequence). The junction had 6 bases not matched to a gene; V was cut back by 8 bases and J by 2 bases. The CDR3 runs 13 residues. Concerning this clonotype itself: Its target is unknown.

RNA was extracted from bulk tissue without any cell sorting. This clonotype was sampled from a man aged 60-69 years with small cell lung cancer. This sequence joins TRBV11-1 and TRBJ2-7; TRBD1 aligns across 7 bases. Sample: lung tumor tissue. The CDR3 DNA follows: TGTGCCAGCTTAGACAGGGATGCCTACGAGCAGTACTTC. Encoded protein: CASLDRDAYEQYF.